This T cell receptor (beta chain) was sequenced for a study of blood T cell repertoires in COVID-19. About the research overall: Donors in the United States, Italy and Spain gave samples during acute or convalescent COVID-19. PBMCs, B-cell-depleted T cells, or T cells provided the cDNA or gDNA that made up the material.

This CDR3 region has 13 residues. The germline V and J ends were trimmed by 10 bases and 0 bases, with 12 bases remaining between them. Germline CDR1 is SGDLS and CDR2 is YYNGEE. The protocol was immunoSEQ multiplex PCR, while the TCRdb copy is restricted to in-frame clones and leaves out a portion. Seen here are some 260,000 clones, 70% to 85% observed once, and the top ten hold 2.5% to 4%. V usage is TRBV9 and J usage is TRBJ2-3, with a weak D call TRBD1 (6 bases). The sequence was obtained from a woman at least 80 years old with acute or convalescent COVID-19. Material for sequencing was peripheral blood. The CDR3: CAASQGSTDTQYF. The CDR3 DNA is TGTGCCGCCAGCCAGGGGAGCACAGATACGCAGTATTTT.